The next 32 T cell receptor beta chains were all read from a single sample in a study of T cell repertoires in cytomegalovirus infection. TCRdb reprocessed the reads with MiXCR, giving one entry per CDR3 protein. The repertoire holds 180,000 or so distinct CDR3 sequences, about a sixth seen once, with approximately 25% in the top ten. Sequenced input: CD8+ T cells from PBMCs. The receptors stem from a human donor in good health (CMV status not recorded). Some clones in this sample may be carry-over from other donors' samples.

This chain connects TRBV27 to TRBJ2-2, with 10 positions matching TRBD2. Trimming cost V 5 bases and J 0 bases; bases outside gene matches: 12. The length of the CDR3 is 19 residues. Per the germline V gene, CDR1 is MNHEY and CDR2 is SMNVEV (reference sequence). CDR3 sequence (DNA): TGTGCCAGCAGTCCGTCGATAGCGGGGGGCCCCCCGAACACCGGGGAGCTGTTTTTT. It yields the protein CASSPSIAGGPPNTGELFF.

This clonotype turned up a few times. This chain joins TRBV10-2 and TRBJ2-5; 8 bases agree with TRBD1. CDR3 length equals 14 residues. J lost 5 bases, V lost 6 bases, and 8 bases had no gene match. Germline V gene data show CDR1 as WSHSY and CDR2 as SAAADI. CDR3 region: CASRAGGRWETQYF. The CDR3 DNA reads as TGCGCCAGCAGAGCAGGGGGCCGTTGGGAGACCCAGTACTTC.

This clonotype was picked up a small number of times. V is TRBV13 and J is TRBJ2-3, with D possibly TRBD2 on 6 matching bases. The V end lost 4 bases, the J end lost 1 base, and 15 bases lay between the germline ends. The CDR3 runs to 16 residues. Germline CDR1 PRHDT, CDR2 FYEKMQ (reference sequence). The CDR3 region has the DNA TGTGCCAGCAGCTCCGCGAGTAGCGGTCGCACAGATACGCAGTATTTT. It codes for CASSSASSGRTDTQYF.

This clonotype showed up just a few times. J is TRBJ1-1 and V is TRBV7-9; D is perhaps TRBD1 (6 bases). This CDR3 comprises 11 residues. V dropped 11 bases and J dropped 5 bases, with 12 bases sitting between them. Germline V gene data show CDR1 as SEHNR and CDR2 as FQNEAQ (reference sequence). CDR3 bases: TGTGCCTTGAAGGGGGAAACTGAAGCTTTCTTT. This codes for CALKGETEAFF.

This chain uses TRBV7-6 with TRBJ2-7; maybe TRBD1 (5 bases). V was cut by 2 bases and J by 2 bases, with 10 bases left in between. Germline V gene data show CDR1 as SGHVS and CDR2 as FNYEAQ. The CDR3 runs 14 residues. Here the CDR3 DNA reads TGTGCCAGCAGCTTATCTGAGACAGCCTACGAGCAGTACTTC. It specifies CASSLSETAYEQYF.

In this sample, this clonotype turned up a few times. V and J are TRBV12-3 or TRBV12-4 and TRBJ1-1, with TRBD1 matching over 10 bases. Losses at the gene ends were 10 bases for V and 5 bases for J; bases not matched to a gene: 10. There are 14 residues in the CDR3. CDR3: CATTPGQGRTEAFF. In DNA form, the CDR3 reads TGTGCCACCACTCCGGGACAGGGGAGGACTGAAGCTTTCTTT.

This chain connects TRBV29-1 to TRBJ2-3; no firm D call. The ends were cut back, 4 bases at V and 6 bases at J, with 8 bases in the middle. CDR1 SQVTM and CDR2 ANQGSEA come from the germline V gene. This CDR3 has 11 residues. Written as DNA, the CDR3 is TGCAGCGTTGTGGGTGTGGATACGCAGTATTTT. Translated, it gives CSVVGVDTQYF.

The gene calls are TRBV7-9 and TRBJ2-3, with TRBD2 identical over 10 bases. Germline V CDR1 and CDR2: SEHNR, FQNEAQ (reference sequence). The CDR3 runs to 19 residues. Germline trimming cut 5 bases from V and 4 bases from J; bases unmatched to any gene: 18. The CDR3 reads CASSPPLAGGRGLPDTQYF. The CDR3 DNA reads TGTGCCAGCAGCCCGCCTTTAGCGGGGGGCCGAGGCCTACCAGATACGCAGTATTTT. Complete variable domain (other parts from reference TRBV7-9 and TRBJ2-3): DTGVSQNPRHKITKRGQNVTFRCDPISEHNRLYWYRQTLGQGPEFLTYFQNEAQLEKSRLLSDRFSAERPKGSFSTLEIQRTEQGDSAMYLCASSPPLAGGRGLPDTQYFGPGTRLTVL.

This clonotype occurred many times. This chain uses TRBV7-2 with TRBJ2-5; TRBD1 aligns across 7 bases. V was clipped by 5 bases and J by 14 bases; unmatched bases: 14. CDR1 and CDR2 from the germline V gene are SGHTA and FQGNSA. This CDR3 region has 13 residues. The DNA of the CDR3 is TGTGCCAGCAGCCCTCCCCTGGGGGACAGCCCTTACTTC. Amino acids: CASSPPLGDSPYF.

This clonotype was detected a few times. The chain joins TRBV6-2 or TRBV6-3 to TRBJ2-2; a possible D gene is TRBD2 (5 bases). The germline V and J ends were trimmed by 2 bases and 10 bases, with 14 bases remaining between them. Germline V gene sequence: CDR1 MNHEY, CDR2 SVGEGT. This CDR3 spans 14 amino acids. CDR3 nucleotide sequence: TGTGCCAGCAGTTACGGACTGCTTACTAAGGAGCTGTTTTTT. Translated, it gives CASSYGLLTKELFF.

The rearrangement links TRBV7-9 to TRBJ1-5; TRBD1 aligns across 8 bases. Germline assignment: CDR1 SEHNR and CDR2 FQNEAQ (reference sequence). The CDR3 contains 18 residues. Trimming removed 0 bases from V and 3 bases from J; junction bases left unmatched: 10. CDR3 nucleotide sequence: TGTGCCAGCAGCTTAGCACGGGGGGGACAGGAGAACAATCAGCCCCAGCATTTT. It is translated as CASSLARGGQENNQPQHF.

V and J are TRBV4-3 and TRBJ2-7; D is uncertain. The CDR3 totals 13 residues. Trimming took 0 bases from V and 3 from J, leaving 6 bases between them. Germline V CDR1 and CDR2: LGHNA, YSLEER. The CDR3 DNA sequence: TGCGCCAGCAGCCAAGATCGGAACTACGAGCAGTACTTC. This encodes CASSQDRNYEQYF.

This clonotype appeared a few times. This rearrangement joins TRBV7-9 to TRBJ2-1, with 7 bases lining up with TRBD2. Trimming cost V 2 bases and J 8 bases; bases outside gene matches: 15. The V gene's germline CDR1 is SEHNR and CDR2 FQNEAQ (reference sequence). CDR3 length: 17 residues. The CDR3 loop reads CASSLSGSGGGRDEQFF. The DNA of the CDR3 is TGTGCCAGCAGCTTATCCGGCTCGGGCGGGGGTAGGGATGAGCAGTTCTTC.

In this sample, this clonotype turned up a few times. This chain links TRBV10-3 with TRBJ2-7; 9 positions agree with TRBD1. The CDR3 spans 15 residues. CDR1 and CDR2 from the germline V gene are ENHRY and SYGVKD. V gave up 4 bases and J gave up 4 bases; unmatched junction bases: 8. The CDR3 loop is CAISGGGTGNYEQYF. The CDR3 bases are TGTGCCATCAGTGGAGGCGGGACAGGGAATTACGAGCAGTACTTC.

This clonotype showed up just a few times. This sequence joins TRBV6-5 and TRBJ1-6; D gene unclear. CDR1 and CDR2 from the germline V gene are MNHEY and SVGAGI. With 2 bases removed from V and 6 bases from J, the gap between germline ends came to 5 bases. The CDR3 runs 13 residues. In nucleotides, the CDR3 is TGTGCCAGCAGTTACGGGCGTAATTCACCCCTCCACTTT. Translation: CASSYGRNSPLHF.

There are many counts of this clonotype. The V and J genes are TRBV7-8 and TRBJ1-1; no reliable D call. This CDR3 is built from 14 residues. From germline, CDR1 is SGHVS and CDR2 FQNEAQ. The ends were cut back, 6 bases at V and 6 bases at J, with 17 bases in the middle. CDR3 in DNA: TGTGCCAGCAGTGAACATCCGGGAGCACCTGAAGCTTTCTTT. This codes for CASSEHPGAPEAFF.

The chain combines TRBV7-2 with TRBJ2-5, with 7 positions matching TRBD1. This CDR3 contains 14 residues. The junction had 5 bases not matched to a gene; V was cut back by 2 bases and J by 5 bases. CDR1 and CDR2 (germline): SGHTA, FQGNSA. The DNA of the CDR3 is TGTGCCAGCAGCTTAAGAGGGGGCTTGGAGACCCAGTACTTC. Translated, it gives CASSLRGGLETQYF.

This clonotype was seen ten or more times. The chain has TRBV7-9 and TRBJ2-7, with TRBD2 identical over 7 bases. V lost 5 bases to trimming and J lost 6 bases; unmatched junction nucleotides: 10. Germline assignment: CDR1 SEHNR and CDR2 FQNEAQ (reference sequence). The CDR3 runs to 14 residues. CDR3 sequence (DNA): TGTGCCAGCAGCCACCCTTTAGGCGGGAGCGAGCAGTACTTC. As protein: CASSHPLGGSEQYF. Variable domain in full (rest from reference TRBV7-9 and TRBJ2-7): DTGVSQNPRHKITKRGQNVTFRCDPISEHNRLYWYRQTLGQGPEFLTYFQNEAQLEKSRLLSDRFSAERPKGSFSTLEIQRTEQGDSAMYLCASSHPLGGSEQYFGPGTRLTVT.

This clonotype appeared a few times. The gene calls are TRBV6-5 and TRBJ1-1; the match to TRBD1 covers 8 bases. This CDR3 spans 16 amino acids. V lost 5 bases, J lost 2 bases, and 10 bases stayed unmatched. Germline CDR1 is MNHEY and CDR2 is SVGAGI. CDR3 sequence (DNA): TGTGCCAGCAGTGACAGGGGCCGCACGGTCAACACTGAAGCTTTCTTT. Translation gives CASSDRGRTVNTEAFF.

The chain is built from TRBV6-2 or TRBV6-3 and TRBJ2-3; D ambiguous. The germline V and J ends were trimmed by 2 bases and 3 bases, with 6 bases remaining between them. The CDR3 covers 13 residues. Germline CDR1 reads MNHEY; CDR2 reads SVGEGT. The CDR3 DNA is TGTGCCAGCAGTTACGGGGTAACAGATACGCAGTATTTT. It is translated as CASSYGVTDTQYF.

The table lists this clonotype with a few counts. The chain recombines TRBV7-2 with TRBJ2-7; D is unclear. Germline V lookup: CDR1 SGHTA, CDR2 FQGNSA. The CDR3 consists of 14 residues. The germline V and J ends were trimmed by 3 bases and 3 bases, with 12 bases remaining between them. The CDR3 DNA follows: TGTGCCAGCAGCTTGGAAGGAACTCTCTACGAGCAGTACTTC. This sequence encodes CASSLEGTLYEQYF.

This clonotype has a handful of counts. V gene TRBV7-9 combines with J gene TRBJ2-5; D possibly corresponds to TRBD1 (6 bases). Germline CDR1 SEHNR, CDR2 FQNEAQ (reference sequence). This CDR3 has 14 amino acids. Trimming cost V 4 bases and J 1 base, with 10 bases left between them. DNA for the CDR3: TGTGCCAGCAGCTCAGACAGGACCCAAGAGACCCAGTACTTC. It is translated as CASSSDRTQETQYF.

This clonotype was seen more than once but under ten times. V usage is TRBV7-9 and J usage is TRBJ2-4, with D possibly matching TRBD2 (6 bases). The CDR3 is made up of 16 amino acids. Trimming cost V 3 bases and J 4 bases, with 16 bases left between them. Germline V gene sequence: CDR1 SEHNR, CDR2 FQNEAQ (reference sequence). CDR3 in amino acids: CASSFPPLGGKNIQYF. CDR3 nucleotide sequence: TGTGCCAGCAGCTTTCCGCCCTTAGGAGGGAAAAACATTCAGTACTTC.

A few counts support this clonotype. The chain carries TRBV5-4 and TRBJ1-1; 7 bases match TRBD1. Unmatched junction bases numbered 13, after V lost 4 bases and J lost 7 bases. Germline values: CDR1 SGHNT, CDR2 YYREEE (reference sequence). The CDR3 loop spans 15 amino acids. This chain's CDR3 is CASSISGTQGGEAFF. For the CDR3, the DNA is TGTGCCAGCAGCATCTCCGGGACCCAGGGGGGTGAAGCTTTCTTT. Looking up the rest from reference TRBV5-4 and TRBJ1-1 gives the full variable domain: ETGVTQSPTHLIKTRGQQVTLRCSSQSGHNTVSWYQQALGQGPQFIFQYYREEENGRGNFPPRFSGLQFPNYSSELNVNALELDDSALYLCASSISGTQGGEAFFGQGTRLTVV.

This chain uses TRBV19 with TRBJ2-7; 9 nucleotides line up with TRBD1. V dropped 7 bases and J dropped 1; count of bases not matched to a gene: 5. The CDR3 sequence is 14 residues long. Germline CDR1 is LNHDA and CDR2 is SQIVND (reference sequence). The CDR3 DNA reads as TGTGCCAGTACCTCGGGACAGGGATCCTACGAGCAGTACTTC. Translation gives CASTSGQGSYEQYF.

This clonotype was detected only a few times. The chain employs TRBV7-2 and TRBJ2-3; 9 bases agree with TRBD1. Trimming at V came to 1 base and at J to 2 bases, leaving 4 bases not matched to a gene. CDR3 length: 16 residues. Germline CDR1 SGHTA, CDR2 FQGNSA. The CDR3, as DNA: TGTGCCAGCAGCTTAGTGGGACAGGGAATCACAGATACGCAGTATTTT. Its protein is CASSLVGQGITDTQYF.

The chain combines TRBV29-1 with TRBJ2-7; TRBD1 might be the D (6 bases). The V end lost 7 bases, the J end lost 5 bases, and 15 bases lay between the germline ends. The length of the CDR3 is 12 residues. In germline, CDR1 is SQVTM, CDR2 ANQGSEA. The CDR3 DNA follows: TGCAGCGCCGGGTTGGGGGCCAACGAGCAGTACTTC. Its translation is CSAGLGANEQYF.

The J gene is TRBJ2-1, the V gene TRBV7-9; D assignment may be TRBD1 or TRBD2 (7 bases each). Germline V lookup: CDR1 SEHNR, CDR2 FQNEAQ (reference sequence). CDR3 length equals 15 residues. The V gene lost 5 bases and the J gene lost 2 bases, with 13 bases spanning the gap. CDR3 DNA: TGTGCCAGCAGCCCCGCAGGGGGGGCCTACAATGAGCAGTTCTTC. Its translation is CASSPAGGAYNEQFF.

The chain carries TRBV7-9 and TRBJ2-2; D is perhaps TRBD1 (6 bases). Trimming cost V 6 bases and J 0 bases, with 14 bases left between them. The CDR3 consists of 16 residues. The germline gives CDR1 SEHNR, CDR2 FQNEAQ (reference sequence). CDR3 in amino acids: CASRRVDSTNTGELFF. CDR3 nucleotides: TGTGCCAGCAGACGAGTGGACAGCACGAACACCGGGGAGCTGTTTTTT. Variable domain in full (rest from reference TRBV7-9 and TRBJ2-2): DTGVSQNPRHKITKRGQNVTFRCDPISEHNRLYWYRQTLGQGPEFLTYFQNEAQLEKSRLLSDRFSAERPKGSFSTLEIQRTEQGDSAMYLCASRRVDSTNTGELFFGEGSRLTVL.

The J gene is TRBJ2-6, the V gene TRBV4-1; D not resolved. Trimming took 0 bases from V and 0 from J, leaving 12 bases between them. Looked up from germline, CDR1 is MGHRA and CDR2 is YSYEKL. This CDR3 region has 18 residues. CDR3 in amino acids: CASSQDPGPPSGANVLTF. In nucleotides, the CDR3 is TGCGCCAGCAGCCAAGATCCCGGACCGCCCTCTGGGGCCAACGTCCTGACTTTC.

The chain has TRBV2 and TRBJ1-5; D is perhaps TRBD1 (5 bases). CDR1 and CDR2 from the germline V gene are SNHLY and FYNNEI. V was shortened by 3 bases and J by 2 bases, with 11 bases between the two germline ends. This CDR3 region has 15 residues. Here the CDR3 DNA reads TGTGCCAGCAGTGAGGGACGGACGGGCAATCAGCCCCAGCATTTT. Translated, it gives CASSEGRTGNQPQHF. The full variable domain, completed using reference TRBV2 and TRBJ1-5, is EPEVTQTPSHQVTQMGQEVILRCVPISNHLYFYWYRQILGQKVEFLVSFYNNEISEKSEIFDDQFSVERPDGSNFTLKIRSTKLEDSAMYFCASSEGRTGNQPQHFGDGTRLSIL.

This chain joins TRBV7-9 and TRBJ2-4; no reliable D call. The V gene lost 2 bases and the J gene lost 0 bases, with 17 bases spanning the gap. CDR3 length: 18 amino acids. Germline CDR1 SEHNR, CDR2 FQNEAQ (reference sequence). CDR3 residues: CASSLTVDPTLAKNIQYF. CDR3 in DNA: TGTGCCAGCAGCTTAACGGTCGACCCAACTCTAGCCAAAAACATTCAGTACTTC.